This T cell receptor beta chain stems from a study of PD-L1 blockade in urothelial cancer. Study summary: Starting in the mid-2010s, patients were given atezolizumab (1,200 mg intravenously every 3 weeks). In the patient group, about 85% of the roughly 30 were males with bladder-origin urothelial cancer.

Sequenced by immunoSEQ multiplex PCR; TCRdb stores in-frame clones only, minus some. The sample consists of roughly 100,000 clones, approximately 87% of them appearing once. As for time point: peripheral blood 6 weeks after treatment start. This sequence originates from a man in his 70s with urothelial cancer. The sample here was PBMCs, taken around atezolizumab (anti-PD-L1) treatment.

The CDR3 region is CASSLGRGTGSYEQYF. CDR3 nucleotide sequence: TGTGCCAGCAGCTTAGGTCGAGGGACTGGCTCCTACGAGCAGTACTTC. V is TRBV7-2 and J is TRBJ2-7, with D perhaps matching TRBD2 (6 bases). The CDR3 has 16 residues. Germline V gene sequence: CDR1 SGHTA, CDR2 FQGNSA. Trimming left V 1 base short and J 0 bases short, with 13 bases between.